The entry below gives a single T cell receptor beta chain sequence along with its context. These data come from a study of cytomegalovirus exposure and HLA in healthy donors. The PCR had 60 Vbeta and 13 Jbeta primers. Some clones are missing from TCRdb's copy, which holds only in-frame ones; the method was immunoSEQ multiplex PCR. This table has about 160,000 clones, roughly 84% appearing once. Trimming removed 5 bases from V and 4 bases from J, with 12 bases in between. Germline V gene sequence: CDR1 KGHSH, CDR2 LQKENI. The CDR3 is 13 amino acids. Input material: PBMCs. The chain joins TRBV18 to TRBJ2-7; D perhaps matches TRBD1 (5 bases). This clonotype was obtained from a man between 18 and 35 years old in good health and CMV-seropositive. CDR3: CASSSYDRYEQYF. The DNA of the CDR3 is TGTGCCAGCTCAAGTTACGACAGATACGAGCAGTACTTC.